This T cell receptor (beta chain) was recorded in a study of T cells in localized non-small cell lung cancer. Study outcomes and limitations: Those with higher blood T cell density had longer overall survival.

CDR1 SGHNT and CDR2 YENEEA come from the germline V gene. Trimming cost V 1 base and J 2 bases; bases outside gene matches: 5. The CDR3 has 15 residues. Remarks on this clone: Its antigen is unknown.

Assay used: immunoSEQ multiplex PCR; TCRdb lists only in-frame clones, some missing. The top ten clones hold about 5% of a sample with some 1,600 clones, 24% of them seen once. Sequenced material: lung tumor tissue, taken before any cancer treatment. The rearrangement uses TRBV11-3 and TRBJ2-7; 7 positions match TRBD1. The origin of this receptor is a male donor older than 55 with stage II lung adenocarcinoma. The CDR3 loop is CASSLGGGLPYEQYF. In DNA form, the CDR3 reads TGTGCCAGCAGCTTAGGAGGGGGCTTACCCTACGAGCAGTACTTC. The full variable domain, with the rest looked up from reference TRBV11-3 and TRBJ2-7, is EAGVVQSPRYKIIEKKQPVAFWCNPISGHNTLYWYLQNLGQGPELLIRYENEEAVDDSQLPKDRFSAERLKGVDSTLKIQPAELGDSAVYLCASSLGGGLPYEQYFGPGTRLTVT.